The clone carrying this T cell receptor (beta chain) has more than one count but fewer than ten. These data are taken from a study of early T cells in non-severe SARS-CoV-2 infection. TCRdb processed the 5' RACE reads anew with MiXCR; each CDR3 protein has one entry. The table shows 55,000 to 65,000 distinct CDR3 sequences, with around 15% occurring only once. The origin of this receptor is an adult who was a healthcare worker with PCR-confirmed SARS-CoV-2 infection or an uninfected control (not recorded which). The sequenced sample was whole blood, obtained at baseline.

The CDR3 nucleotides read TGTGCCAGCAGCTTGAGGTTACAGAGCTATGGCTACACCTTC. Protein: CASSLRLQSYGYTF. This chain joins TRBV5-6 and TRBJ1-2; no firm D call. The CDR3 is made up of 14 amino acids. V was trimmed by 1 base and J by 4 bases, leaving 11 bases between them. Per the germline V gene, CDR1 is SGHDT and CDR2 is YYEEEE.